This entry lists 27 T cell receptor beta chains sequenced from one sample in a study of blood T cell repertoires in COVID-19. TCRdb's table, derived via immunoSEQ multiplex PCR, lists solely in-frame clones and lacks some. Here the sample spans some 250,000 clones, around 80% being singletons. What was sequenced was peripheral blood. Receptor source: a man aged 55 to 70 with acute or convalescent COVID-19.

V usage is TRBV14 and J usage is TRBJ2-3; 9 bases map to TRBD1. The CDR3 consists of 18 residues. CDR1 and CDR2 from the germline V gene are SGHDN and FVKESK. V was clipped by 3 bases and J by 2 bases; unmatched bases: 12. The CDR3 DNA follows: TGTGCCAGCAGCCAGGAGGGACAGGGCTGGTACGACACAGATACGCAGTATTTT. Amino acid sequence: CASSQEGQGWYDTDTQYF.

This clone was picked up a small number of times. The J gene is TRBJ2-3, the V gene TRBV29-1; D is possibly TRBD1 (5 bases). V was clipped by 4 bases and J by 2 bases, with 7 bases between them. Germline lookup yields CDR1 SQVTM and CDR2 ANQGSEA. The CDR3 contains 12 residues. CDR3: CSVGQITDTQYF. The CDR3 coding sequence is TGCAGCGTTGGACAGATCACAGATACGCAGTATTTT.

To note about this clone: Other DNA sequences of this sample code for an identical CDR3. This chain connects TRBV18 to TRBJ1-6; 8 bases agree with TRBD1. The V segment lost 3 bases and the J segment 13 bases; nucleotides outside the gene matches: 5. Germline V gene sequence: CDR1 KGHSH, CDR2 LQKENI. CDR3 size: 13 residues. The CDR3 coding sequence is TGTGCCAGCTCACCGGACAGGGTGGCGCCCCTCCACTTT. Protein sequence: CASSPDRVAPLHF. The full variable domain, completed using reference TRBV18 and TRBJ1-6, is NAGVMQNPRHLVRRRGQEARLRCSPMKGHSHVYWYRQLPEEGLKFMVYLQKENIIDESGMPKERFSAEFPKEGPSILRIQQVVRGDSAAYFCASSPDRVAPLHFGNGTRLTVT.

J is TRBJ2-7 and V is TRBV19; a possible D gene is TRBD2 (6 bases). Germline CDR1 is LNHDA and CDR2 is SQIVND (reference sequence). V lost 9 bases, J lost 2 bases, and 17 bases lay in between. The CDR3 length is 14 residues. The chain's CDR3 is CASVGGPLPYEQYF. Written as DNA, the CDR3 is TGTGCCAGCGTTGGAGGGCCTCTCCCCTACGAGCAGTACTTC.

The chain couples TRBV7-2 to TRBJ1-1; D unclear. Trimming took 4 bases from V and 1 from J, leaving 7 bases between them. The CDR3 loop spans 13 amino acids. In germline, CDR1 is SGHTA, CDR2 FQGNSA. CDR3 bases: TGTGCCAGCAGCTACAACAGGAACACTGAAGCTTTCTTT. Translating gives CASSYNRNTEAFF. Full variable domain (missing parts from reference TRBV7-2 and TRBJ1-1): GAGVSQSPSNKVTEKGKDVELRCDPISGHTALYWYRQSLGQGLEFLIYFQGNSAPDKSGLPSDRFSAERTGGSVSTLTIQRTQQEDSAVYLCASSYNRNTEAFFGQGTRLTVV.

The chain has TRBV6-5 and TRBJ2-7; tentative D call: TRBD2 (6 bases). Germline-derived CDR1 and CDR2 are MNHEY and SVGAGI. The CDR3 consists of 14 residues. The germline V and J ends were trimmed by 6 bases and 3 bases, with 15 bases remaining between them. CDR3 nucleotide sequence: TGTGCCAGCAGGACATCGGGGGTGGGCTACGAGCAGTACTTC. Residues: CASRTSGVGYEQYF.

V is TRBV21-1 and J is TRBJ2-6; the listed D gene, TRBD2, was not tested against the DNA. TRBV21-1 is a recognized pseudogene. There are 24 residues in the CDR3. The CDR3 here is CASSSMRGPLTWTSGGSGANVLTF. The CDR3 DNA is TGTGCCAGCAGCTCCATGAGGGGGCCCCTAACATGGACTAGCGGAGGCTCTGGGGCCAACGTCCTGACTTTC.

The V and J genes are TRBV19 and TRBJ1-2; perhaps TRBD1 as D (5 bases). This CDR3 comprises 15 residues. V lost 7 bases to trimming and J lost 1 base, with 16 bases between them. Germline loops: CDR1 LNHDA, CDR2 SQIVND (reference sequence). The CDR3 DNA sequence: TGTGCCAGTAATCTGGACATCAAGATTAACTATGGCTACACCTTC. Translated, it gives CASNLDIKINYGYTF.

The CDR3 loop is CASSYAGGAFNEKLFF. DNA of the CDR3: TGTGCCAGCAGTTACGCAGGGGGCGCGTTTAATGAAAAACTGTTTTTT. The chain combines TRBV27 with TRBJ1-4, with 8 bases fitting TRBD1. This CDR3 spans 16 amino acids. Germline V lookup: CDR1 MNHEY, CDR2 SMNVEV (reference sequence). Trimming cost V 4 bases and J 4 bases; bases outside gene matches: 8.

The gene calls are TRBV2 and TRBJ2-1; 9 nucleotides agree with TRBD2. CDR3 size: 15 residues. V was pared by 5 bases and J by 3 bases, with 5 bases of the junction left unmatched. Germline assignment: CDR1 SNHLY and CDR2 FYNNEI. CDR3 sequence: CASSKRGADYNEQFF. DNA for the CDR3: TGTGCCAGCAGTAAGCGGGGGGCCGACTACAATGAGCAGTTCTTC.

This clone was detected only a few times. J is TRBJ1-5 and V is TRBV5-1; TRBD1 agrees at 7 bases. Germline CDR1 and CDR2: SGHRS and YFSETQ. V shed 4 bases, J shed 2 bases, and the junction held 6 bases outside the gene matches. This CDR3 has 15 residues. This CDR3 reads CASSLAGQGNQPQHF. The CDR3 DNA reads TGCGCCAGCAGCCTGGCCGGACAGGGCAATCAGCCCCAGCATTTT.

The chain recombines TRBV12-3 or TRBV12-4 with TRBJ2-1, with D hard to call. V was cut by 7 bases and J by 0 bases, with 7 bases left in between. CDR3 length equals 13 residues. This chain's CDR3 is CASTMSSYNEQFF. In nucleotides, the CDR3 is TGTGCCAGCACTATGAGCTCCTACAATGAGCAGTTCTTC.

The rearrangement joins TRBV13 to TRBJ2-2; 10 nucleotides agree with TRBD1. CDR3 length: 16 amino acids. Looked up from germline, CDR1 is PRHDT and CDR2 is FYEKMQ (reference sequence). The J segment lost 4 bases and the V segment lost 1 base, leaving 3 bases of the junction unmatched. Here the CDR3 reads CASSLETGGFTGELFF. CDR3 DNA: TGTGCCAGCAGCTTAGAGACAGGGGGCTTCACCGGGGAGCTGTTTTTT.

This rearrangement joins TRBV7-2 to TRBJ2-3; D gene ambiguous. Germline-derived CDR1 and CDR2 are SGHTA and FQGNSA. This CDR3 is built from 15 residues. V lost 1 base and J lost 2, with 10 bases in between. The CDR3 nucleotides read TGTGCCAGCAGCTTAGTTGGCTGGTCCACAGATACGCAGTATTTT. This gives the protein CASSLVGWSTDTQYF.

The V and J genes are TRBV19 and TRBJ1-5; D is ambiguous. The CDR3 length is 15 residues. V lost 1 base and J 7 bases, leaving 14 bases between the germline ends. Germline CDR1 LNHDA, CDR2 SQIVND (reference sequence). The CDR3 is CASSIAVAGSQPQHF. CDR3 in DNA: TGTGCCAGTAGTATAGCGGTGGCGGGGTCCCAGCCCCAGCATTTT.

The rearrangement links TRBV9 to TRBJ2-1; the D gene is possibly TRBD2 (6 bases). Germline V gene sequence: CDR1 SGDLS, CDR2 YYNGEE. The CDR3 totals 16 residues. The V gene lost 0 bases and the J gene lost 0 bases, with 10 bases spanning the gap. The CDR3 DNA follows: TGTGCCAGCAGCGTAGGAGCGGGCAGCTCCTACAATGAGCAGTTCTTC. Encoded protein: CASSVGAGSSYNEQFF.

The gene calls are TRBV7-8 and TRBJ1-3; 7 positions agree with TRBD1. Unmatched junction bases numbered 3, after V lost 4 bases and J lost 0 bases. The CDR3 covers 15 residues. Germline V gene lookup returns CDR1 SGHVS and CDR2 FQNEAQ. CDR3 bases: TGTGCCAGCAGCTCCGACAGGGTCTCTGGAAACACCATATATTTT. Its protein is CASSSDRVSGNTIYF.

The chain's CDR3 is CASSPRGDGTDTQYF. Here the CDR3 DNA reads TGCGCCAGCAGCCCACGGGGAGATGGCACAGATACGCAGTATTTT. The J gene is TRBJ2-3, the V gene TRBV4-3, with D possibly being TRBD2 (5 bases). CDR3 length: 15 amino acids. Germline loops: CDR1 LGHNA, CDR2 YSLEER. V lost 4 bases and J lost 1, with 12 bases in between.

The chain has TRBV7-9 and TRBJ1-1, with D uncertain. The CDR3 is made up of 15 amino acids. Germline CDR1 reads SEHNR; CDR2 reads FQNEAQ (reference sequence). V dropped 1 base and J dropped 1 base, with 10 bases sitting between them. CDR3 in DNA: TGTGCCAGCAGCTTAGGAGCAGGTCGGAACACTGAAGCTTTCTTT. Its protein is CASSLGAGRNTEAFF.

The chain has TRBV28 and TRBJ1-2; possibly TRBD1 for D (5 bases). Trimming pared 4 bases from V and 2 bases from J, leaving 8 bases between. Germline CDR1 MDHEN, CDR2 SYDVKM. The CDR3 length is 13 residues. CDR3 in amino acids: CASSSNRNYGYTF. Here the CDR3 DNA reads TGTGCCAGCAGTTCAAACAGGAACTATGGCTACACCTTC.

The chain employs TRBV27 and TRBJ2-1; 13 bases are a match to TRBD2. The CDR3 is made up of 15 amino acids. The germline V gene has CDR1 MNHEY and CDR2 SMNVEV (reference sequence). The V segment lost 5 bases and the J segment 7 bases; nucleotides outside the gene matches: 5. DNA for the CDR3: TGTGCCAGCAGTACCGGGACTAGCGGGAAAAATGAGCAGTTCTTC. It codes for CASSTGTSGKNEQFF.

The CDR3 sequence: CASGQGVFGETQYF. CDR3 nucleotides: TGTGCCAGCGGACAGGGAGTTTTCGGGGAGACCCAGTACTTC. The chain uses TRBV2 and TRBJ2-5, with 8 nucleotides matching TRBD1. After removal of 8 bases from V and 5 bases from J, the junction contained 10 bases not matched to a gene. CDR3 length: 14 amino acids. The germline V gene encodes CDR1 SNHLY and CDR2 FYNNEI.

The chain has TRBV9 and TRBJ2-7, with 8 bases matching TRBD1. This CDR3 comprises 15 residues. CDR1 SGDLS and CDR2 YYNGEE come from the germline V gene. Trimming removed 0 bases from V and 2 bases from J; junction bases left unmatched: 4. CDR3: CASSVGPGQAYEQYF. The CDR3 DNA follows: TGTGCCAGCAGCGTAGGACCGGGACAGGCCTACGAGCAGTACTTC.

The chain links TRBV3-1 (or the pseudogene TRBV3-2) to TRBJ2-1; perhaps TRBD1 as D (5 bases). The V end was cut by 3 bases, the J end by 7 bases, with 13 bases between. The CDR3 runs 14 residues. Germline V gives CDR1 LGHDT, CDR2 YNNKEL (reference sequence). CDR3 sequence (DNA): TGTGCCAGCAGCCACCCTTTGGGGCCAAATGAGCAGTTCTTC. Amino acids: CASSHPLGPNEQFF.

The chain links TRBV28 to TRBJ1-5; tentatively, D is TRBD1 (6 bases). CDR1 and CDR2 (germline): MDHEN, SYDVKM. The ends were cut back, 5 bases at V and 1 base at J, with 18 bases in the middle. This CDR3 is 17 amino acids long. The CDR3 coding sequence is TGTGCCAGCAGTCTGTATCAGGGGAAGGGGAGCAATCAGCCCCAGCATTTT. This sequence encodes CASSLYQGKGSNQPQHF.

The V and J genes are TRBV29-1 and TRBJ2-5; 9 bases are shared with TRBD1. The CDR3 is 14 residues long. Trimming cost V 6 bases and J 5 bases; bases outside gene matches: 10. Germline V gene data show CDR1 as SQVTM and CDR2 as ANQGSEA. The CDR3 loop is CSVTTDRGGETQYF. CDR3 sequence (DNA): TGCAGCGTAACCACGGACAGGGGAGGGGAGACCCAGTACTTC.

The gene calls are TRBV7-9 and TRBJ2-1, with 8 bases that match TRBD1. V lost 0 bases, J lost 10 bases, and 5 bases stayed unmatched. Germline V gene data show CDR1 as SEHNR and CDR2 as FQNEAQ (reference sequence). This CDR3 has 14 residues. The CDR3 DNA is TGTGCCAGCAGCTTAGCGCAGGGGGCGCCCGAGCAGTTCTTC. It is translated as CASSLAQGAPEQFF.